This entry features one T cell receptor (beta chain) sequence. Deletions cut 8 bases from V and 3 bases from J, with 20 bases between. CDR3 length equals 15 residues. Germline CDR1 is LGHDT and CDR2 is YNNKEL (reference sequence). While infection was still active, Seattle patients were enrolled and then followed longitudinally. These data are taken from a study of blood T cell repertoires in COVID-19. As processed by the authors: Reference gene primer amplification gave nucleated cell count estimates. Using immunoSEQ multiplex PCR, the repertoire was profiled, and TCRdb retains in-frame clones only, with some absent. V, J and clone size are those of that table, while D and trimming were read from the DNA. The sample has some 68,000 clones; less than 95% are singletons.

J is TRBJ2-7 and V is TRBV3-1 (or the pseudogene TRBV3-2), with D perhaps matching TRBD1 (6 bases). The sequenced material came from peripheral blood. The TCR sequence derives from a man aged 45 to 65 with COVID-19, enrolled during active disease. This CDR3 reads CASYEGEWKNYEQYF. CDR3 coding DNA: TGTGCCAGCTACGAGGGGGAGTGGAAAAACTACGAGCAGTACTTC.